The TCR beta chain under discussion was sequenced for a study of metastatic and nonmetastatic thyroid tumors. Study-level background: Where malignant and benign thyroid patients were concerned, repertoires were compared across blood and tumor or nodule tissue.

This clone was detected ten times or more. Other DNA sequences from this sample encode an identical CDR3 as well. Thyroid surgery took place with no prior treatment in any patient. TCRdb reprocessed the PCR reads via MiXCR. The data contain 10,000 to 15,000 clones, approximately 30% of them seen just once; the ten biggest clones take up about 12%. The sequencing input was tumor tissue. This clonotype originated in a female donor with papillary thyroid cancer or a benign thyroid nodule (not recorded which). Some clones in this sample may be carry-over from other donors' samples.

The CDR3 bases are TGTGCCAGCCGGGACCTGAACACCGGGGAGCTGTTTTTT. Protein product: CASRDLNTGELFF. V and J are TRBV28 and TRBJ2-2; D may be TRBD1 or TRBD2 (5 bases each). The CDR3 covers 13 residues. Germline loops: CDR1 MDHEN, CDR2 SYDVKM. V was pared by 8 bases and J by 1 base, with 8 bases between.